A selection of T cell receptor beta chains follows, all from one sample in a study of blood T cell repertoires in COVID-19. The method was immunoSEQ multiplex PCR; TCRdb's version includes in-frame clones alone and lacks a portion of them. The repertoire holds about 51,000 clones, about 86% seen once, with 4% to 5% in the top ten. The sequencing sample was made of peripheral blood. The receptors were sampled from a man older than 75 with active COVID-19. Both conserved end residues are part of each CDR3. A D gene is named only where the DNA matches it firmly. Size values are once, few and many counts, or a class for expanded clones, and some rows have none.

size,D,J,V,DNA,CDR3
.,TRBD1,TRBJ1-1,TRBV27,TGTGCCAGCAGCGTTTCTAGGGGACAGGGGACGACTGAAGCTTTCTTT,CASSVSRGQGTTEAFF
.,.,TRBJ1-2,TRBV27,TGTGCCAGCAGTTTATTCGGATCCATCCATGGGGCCAAGGGCTACACCTTC,CASSLFGSIHGAKGYTF
.,TRBD2,TRBJ2-7,TRBV3-1/TRBV3-2,TGTGCCAGCAGCCAAGCCGGGACTAGCGGGAGCAACGAGCAGTACTTC,CASSQAGTSGSNEQYF
.,TRBD1,TRBJ1-4,TRBV12-5,TGTGCTAGTGGTTTGTCCAAAAGACAGGGGGCTTATGAAAAACTGTTTTTT,CASGLSKRQGAYEKLFF
.,.,TRBJ2-3,TRBV2,TGTGCCAGCAGTCGTGACAGGAGTAGCACAGATACGCAGTATTTT,CASSRDRSSTDTQYF
.,.,TRBJ2-7,TRBV30,TGTGCCTGGAGTGTACGGGGGAGTGCATGGTCCTACGAGCAGTACTTC,CAWSVRGSAWSYEQYF
.,.,TRBJ1-2,TRBV18,TGTGCCAGCTCACCGTATAGAACTGGGGGGAGCGACTATGGCTACACCTTC,CASSPYRTGGSDYGYTF
.,.,TRBJ1-6,TRBV3-1/TRBV3-2,TGTGCCAGCAGCCAAGATGGGGCAGCTAATAATTCACCCCTCCACTTT,CASSQDGAANNSPLHF
.,TRBD1,TRBJ1-1,TRBV19,TGTGCCAGTAAGAAATGGGGGGACAGCGACACTGAAGCTTTCTTT,CASKKWGDSDTEAFF
.,TRBD1,TRBJ2-7,TRBV7-2,TGTGCCAGCAGCTTCGGGACAGGGGGCGCGGGGGAGCAGTACTTC,CASSFGTGGAGEQYF
.,.,TRBJ2-7,TRBV7-2,TGTGCCAGCAGTCCTGCAGCGGCCAGCTCCTACGAGCAGTACTTC,CASSPAAASSYEQYF
.,.,TRBJ1-3,TRBV7-2,TGTGCCAGCAGCGTAACAGGTAGCTCTGGAAACACCATATATTTT,CASSVTGSSGNTIYF
.,.,TRBJ2-1,TRBV6-1,TGTGCCAGCAGTGAAGCGAGGTTGAACATCGGTAATGAGCAGTTCTTC,CASSEARLNIGNEQFF
.,TRBD1,TRBJ1-2,TRBV7-2,TGTGCCAGCAGCTCCGACAGGGGGATCGGTGGCTACACCTTC,CASSSDRGIGGYTF
.,.,TRBJ2-7,TRBV28,TGTGCCAGCAGCTCACATCACTACGAGCAGTACTTC,CASSSHHYEQYF
.,TRBD1,TRBJ1-4,TRBV19,TGTGCCAGTAGTCCCGGACAGGGACGGAGTGAAAAACTGTTTTTT,CASSPGQGRSEKLFF
once,.,TRBJ2-3,TRBV21-1,TGTGCCAGCGACGCGTGGGGCGGACGCACAGCTACGCAGTATTTT,CASDAWGGRTATQYF
.,TRBD2,TRBJ2-1,TRBV4-3,TGCGCCAGCAGCCAAGATCGCCGGGGGGGGCAGTTCTTC,CASSQDRRGGQFF
.,.,TRBJ2-7,TRBV15,TGTGCCACCAGCAGGTACAGGCGGAGGGACGAGCAGTACTTC,CATSRYRRRDEQYF
.,.,TRBJ1-6,TRBV5-3,TGTGCCAGAAGCCCGAACCTCGGTAAGAATTCACCCCTCCACTTT,CARSPNLGKNSPLHF
few,.,TRBJ2-7,TRBV28,TGTGCCAGCAGTTCCCAAGGACAGTCTCCCTACGAGCAGTACTTC,CASSSQGQSPYEQYF
.,TRBD2,TRBJ2-7,TRBV18,TGTGCCAGCAAGGGTAGCGGGAGGACGACCTACGAGCAGTACTTC,CASKGSGRTTYEQYF
.,TRBD2,TRBJ2-5,TRBV27,TGTGCCAGCAGTCTACTAGCGGGAGGGCCGGGAGAGACCCAGTACTTC,CASSLLAGGPGETQYF
once,.,TRBJ1-1,TRBV4-3,TGCGCCAGCAGCCAAGAACCTCGAGAGCGAACGACTGAAGCTTTCTTT,CASSQEPRERTTEAFF
.,.,TRBJ1-2,TRBV4-1,TGCGCCAGCAGCCAACCCCGGGGGGGGCGTGGATATGGCTACACCTTC,CASSQPRGGRGYGYTF
.,.,TRBJ2-1,TRBV11-1,TGTGCCAGCAGCCCACTATCGGGACAATACAATGAGCAGTTCTTC,CASSPLSGQYNEQFF
.,.,TRBJ2-5,TRBV11-2,TGTGCCAGCCGAAAACCGGGACACAATCAAGAGACCCAGTACTTC,CASRKPGHNQETQYF
.,.,TRBJ1-2,TRBV15,TGTGCCACCAGCCCAGGAGGGTATACTAACTATGGCTACACCTTC,CATSPGGYTNYGYTF
few,.,TRBJ1-1,TRBV6-5,TGTGCCAGCAGCGTATCGACAGTGAACACTGAAGCTTTCTTT,CASSVSTVNTEAFF
few,.,TRBJ1-3,TRBV28,TGTGCCAGCACCCTCGGTGGAAACACCATATATTTT,CASTLGGNTIYF
few,TRBD1,TRBJ1-1,TRBV4-2,TGTGCCAGCAGCCCGGGGACAGAAGCAATGAACACTGAAGCTTTCTTT,CASSPGTEAMNTEAFF
.,.,TRBJ2-3,TRBV2,TGTGCCAGCAGGACACCGAGCACAGATACGCAGTATTTT,CASRTPSTDTQYF
.,TRBD2,TRBJ2-5,TRBV10-1,TGCGCCAGCAGTGGTTCTAGCGGGATTCAAGAGACCCAGTACTTC,CASSGSSGIQETQYF
.,TRBD2,TRBJ2-1,TRBV9,TGTGCCAGCAGCCGACCTAGCGGGGGAGGGAATGAGCAGTTCTTC,CASSRPSGGGNEQFF
few,TRBD1,TRBJ1-6,TRBV5-1,TGCGCCAGCAGCCCTAAAGGACAGGGGGCTTCACCCCTCCACTTT,CASSPKGQGASPLHF
.,.,TRBJ2-3,TRBV7-2,TGTGCCAGCAGCCCCATAGAGACATACCCAGATCCGCAGTATTTT,CASSPIETYPDPQYF
.,TRBD1,TRBJ1-5,TRBV24-1,TGTGCCACCAGTGGGAGACAGGGCTTCCAGCCCCAGCATTTT,CATSGRQGFQPQHF
.,.,TRBJ1-1,TRBV7-3,TGTGCCAGCAGCCCGCGATTAGCAGGGGCAACTGAAGCTTTCTTT,CASSPRLAGATEAFF
few,.,TRBJ1-4,TRBV9,TGTGCCAGCAGCGTCGGGACACCCCCGGAAAAACTGTTTTTT,CASSVGTPPEKLFF
.,.,TRBJ2-7,TRBV6-5,TGTGCCAGCAGTTACAGCCGGGGGGCGGGATACGAGCAGTACTTC,CASSYSRGAGYEQYF
.,.,TRBJ2-5,TRBV4-3,TGCGCCAGCAGCCAAGGGGGAGATGGGACCCAGTACTTC,CASSQGGDGTQYF
.,.,TRBJ2-3,TRBV6-2/TRBV6-3,TGTGCCAGCAGCGGAGGGTATTCGGGCACAGATACGCAGTATTTT,CASSGGYSGTDTQYF
.,TRBD1,TRBJ2-3,TRBV6-2/TRBV6-3,TGTGCCAGCAGTCAACAGGGGGAGATGGATACGCAGTATTTT,CASSQQGEMDTQYF
.,TRBD1,TRBJ2-3,TRBV9,TGTGCCAGCGGGGACAGCCTTAGGACAGATACGCAGTATTTT,CASGDSLRTDTQYF
.,TRBD1,TRBJ1-1,TRBV3-1/TRBV3-2,TGTGCCAGCAGCCAAGATCAGGGGGCAACGTCAGCTTTCTTT,CASSQDQGATSAFF
.,TRBD2,TRBJ2-4,TRBV7-2,TGTGCCAGCAGCTTAGTGGCGCTAGCGGGAGTTTCTCCCAACATTCAGTACTTC,CASSLVALAGVSPNIQYF
.,.,TRBJ2-5,TRBV7-2,TGTGCCAGCAGCTTAATGGCAACAGGTCGACAAGAGACCCAGTACTTC,CASSLMATGRQETQYF
.,TRBD2,TRBJ2-1,TRBV6-5,TGTGCCAGCATAACTAGCGGTAACTCCTACAATGAGCAGTTCTTC,CASITSGNSYNEQFF
few,.,TRBJ2-3,TRBV2,TGTGCCAGCAGCGAGCCGGGACAAAATACGCAGTATTTT,CASSEPGQNTQYF